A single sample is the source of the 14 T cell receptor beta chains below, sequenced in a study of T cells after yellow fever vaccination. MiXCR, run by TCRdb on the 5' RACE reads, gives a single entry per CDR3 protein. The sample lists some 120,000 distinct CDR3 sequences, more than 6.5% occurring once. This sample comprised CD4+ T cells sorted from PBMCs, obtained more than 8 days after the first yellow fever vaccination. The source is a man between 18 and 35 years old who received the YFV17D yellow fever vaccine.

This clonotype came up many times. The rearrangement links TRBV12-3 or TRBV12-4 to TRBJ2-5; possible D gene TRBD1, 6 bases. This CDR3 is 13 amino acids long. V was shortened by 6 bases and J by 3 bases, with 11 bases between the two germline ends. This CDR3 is CASSLQGEETQYF. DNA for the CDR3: TGTGCCAGCAGCTTACAGGGAGAAGAGACCCAGTACTTC.

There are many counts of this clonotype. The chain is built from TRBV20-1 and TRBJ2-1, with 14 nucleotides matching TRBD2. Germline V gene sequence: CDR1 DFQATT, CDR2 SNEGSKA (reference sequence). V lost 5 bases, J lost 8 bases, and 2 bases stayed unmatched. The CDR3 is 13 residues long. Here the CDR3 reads CSAGLAGGYEQFF. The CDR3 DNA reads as TGCAGTGCTGGACTAGCGGGGGGCTATGAGCAGTTCTTC.

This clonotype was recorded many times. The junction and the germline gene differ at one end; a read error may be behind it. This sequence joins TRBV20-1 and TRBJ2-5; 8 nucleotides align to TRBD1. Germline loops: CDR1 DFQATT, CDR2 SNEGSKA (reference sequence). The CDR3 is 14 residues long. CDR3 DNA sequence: TGCAGTGCTCGAGACAGGGGATTTCGAGAGACCCAGTACTTC. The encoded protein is CSARDRGFRETQYF.

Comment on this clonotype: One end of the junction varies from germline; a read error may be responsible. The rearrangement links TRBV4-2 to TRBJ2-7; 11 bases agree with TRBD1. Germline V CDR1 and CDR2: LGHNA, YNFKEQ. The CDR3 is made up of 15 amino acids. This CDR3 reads CAISPGGTGGREQYF. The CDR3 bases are TGTGCCATCAGCCCTGGGGGGACAGGGGGTCGCGAGCAGTACTTC.

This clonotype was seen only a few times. The CDR3 sequence is CASSPSGLAGNEQFF. CDR3 sequence (DNA): TGTGCCAGCAGTCCCTCGGGACTAGCGGGTAATGAGCAGTTCTTC. The chain carries TRBV28 and TRBJ2-1; TRBD2 matches at 12 bases. The trim removed 5 bases at V and 7 bases at J, leaving 6 bases unmatched. The CDR3 is 15 amino acids. The germline gives CDR1 MDHEN, CDR2 SYDVKM.

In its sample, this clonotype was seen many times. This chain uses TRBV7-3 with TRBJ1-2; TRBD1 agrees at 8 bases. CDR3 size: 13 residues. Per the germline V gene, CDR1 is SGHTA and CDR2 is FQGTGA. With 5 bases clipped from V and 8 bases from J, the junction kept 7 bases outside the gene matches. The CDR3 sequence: CASSKGQGEGYTF. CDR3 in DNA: TGTGCCAGCAGCAAAGGACAGGGCGAAGGCTACACCTTC. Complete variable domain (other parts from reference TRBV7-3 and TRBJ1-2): GAGVSQTPSNKVTEKGKYVELRCDPISGHTALYWYRQSLGQGPEFLIYFQGTGAADDSGLPNDRFFAVRPEGSVSTLKIQRTERGDSAVYLCASSKGQGEGYTFGSGTRLTVV.

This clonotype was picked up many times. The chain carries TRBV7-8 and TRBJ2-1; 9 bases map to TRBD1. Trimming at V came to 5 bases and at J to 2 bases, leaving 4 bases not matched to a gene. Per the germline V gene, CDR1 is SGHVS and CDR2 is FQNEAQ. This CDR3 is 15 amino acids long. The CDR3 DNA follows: TGTGCCAGCAGCCTGGACAGGGGTACCTACAATGAGCAGTTCTTC. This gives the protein CASSLDRGTYNEQFF.

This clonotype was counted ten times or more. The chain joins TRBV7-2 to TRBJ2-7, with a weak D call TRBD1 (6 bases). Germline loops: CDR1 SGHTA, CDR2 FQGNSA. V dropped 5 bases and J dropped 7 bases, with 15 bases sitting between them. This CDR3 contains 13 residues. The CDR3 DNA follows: TGTGCCAGCAGCCCCAACAGGGTGCAAGAGCAGTACTTC. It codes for CASSPNRVQEQYF.

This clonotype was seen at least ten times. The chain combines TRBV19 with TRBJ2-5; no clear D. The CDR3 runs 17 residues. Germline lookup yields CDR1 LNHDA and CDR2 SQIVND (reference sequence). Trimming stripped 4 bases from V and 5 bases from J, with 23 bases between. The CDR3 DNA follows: TGTGCCAGTAGTAAAGGGAATAGGCTCATCCTAGGGGAGACCCAGTACTTC. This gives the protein CASSKGNRLILGETQYF.

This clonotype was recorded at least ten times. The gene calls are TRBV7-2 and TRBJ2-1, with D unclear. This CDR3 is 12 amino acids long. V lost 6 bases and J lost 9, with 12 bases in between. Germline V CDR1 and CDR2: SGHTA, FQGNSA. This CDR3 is CASSTFASEQFF. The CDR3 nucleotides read TGTGCCAGCAGTACCTTCGCTAGTGAGCAGTTCTTC.

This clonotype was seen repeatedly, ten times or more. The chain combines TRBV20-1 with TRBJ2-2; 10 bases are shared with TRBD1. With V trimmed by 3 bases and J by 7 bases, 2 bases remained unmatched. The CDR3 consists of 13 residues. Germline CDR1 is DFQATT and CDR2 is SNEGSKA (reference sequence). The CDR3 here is CSARTGGSGELFF. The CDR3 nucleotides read TGCAGTGCTAGGACAGGGGGCAGCGGGGAGCTGTTTTTT.

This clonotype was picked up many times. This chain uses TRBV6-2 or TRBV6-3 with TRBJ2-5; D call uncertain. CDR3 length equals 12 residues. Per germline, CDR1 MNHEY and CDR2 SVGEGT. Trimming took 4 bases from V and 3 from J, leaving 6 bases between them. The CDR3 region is CASSSAEETQYF. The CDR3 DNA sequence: TGTGCCAGCAGTTCAGCAGAAGAGACCCAGTACTTC.

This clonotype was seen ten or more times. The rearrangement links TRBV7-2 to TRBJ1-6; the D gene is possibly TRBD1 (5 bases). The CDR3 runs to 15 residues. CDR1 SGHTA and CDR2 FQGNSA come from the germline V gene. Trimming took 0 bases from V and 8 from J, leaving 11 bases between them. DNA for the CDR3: TGTGCCAGCAGCTTAGCGGGGGGTATCGATTCACCCCTCCACTTT. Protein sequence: CASSLAGGIDSPLHF.

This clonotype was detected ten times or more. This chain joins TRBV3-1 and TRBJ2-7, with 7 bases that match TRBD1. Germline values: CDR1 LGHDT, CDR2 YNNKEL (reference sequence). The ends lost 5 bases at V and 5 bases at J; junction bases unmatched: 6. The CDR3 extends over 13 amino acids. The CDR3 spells CASSRDSSNEQYV. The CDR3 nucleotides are TGTGCCAGCAGCAGGGACAGTTCCAACGAGCAGTACGTC.